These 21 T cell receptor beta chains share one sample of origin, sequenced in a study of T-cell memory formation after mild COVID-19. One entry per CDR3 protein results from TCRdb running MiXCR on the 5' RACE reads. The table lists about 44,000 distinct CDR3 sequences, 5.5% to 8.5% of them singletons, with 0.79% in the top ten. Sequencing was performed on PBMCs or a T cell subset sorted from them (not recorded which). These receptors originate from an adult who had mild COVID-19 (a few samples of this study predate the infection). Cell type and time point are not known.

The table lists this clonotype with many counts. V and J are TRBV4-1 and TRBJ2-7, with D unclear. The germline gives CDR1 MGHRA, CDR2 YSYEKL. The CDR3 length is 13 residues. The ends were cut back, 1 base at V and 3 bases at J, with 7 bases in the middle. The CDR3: CASSQGPDYEQYF. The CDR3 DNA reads TGCGCCAGCAGCCAAGGACCAGACTACGAGCAGTACTTC.

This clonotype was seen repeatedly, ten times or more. CDR3 coding DNA: TGTGCCAGCAGCTTGGATGGGCGGCCCAGCACAGATACGCAGTATTTT. It codes for CASSLDGRPSTDTQYF. The rearrangement uses TRBV5-5 and TRBJ2-3; D call uncertain. Per the germline V gene, CDR1 is SGHKS and CDR2 is YYEKEE (reference sequence). CDR3 size: 16 residues. The V gene lost 0 bases and the J gene lost 0 bases, with 11 bases spanning the gap.

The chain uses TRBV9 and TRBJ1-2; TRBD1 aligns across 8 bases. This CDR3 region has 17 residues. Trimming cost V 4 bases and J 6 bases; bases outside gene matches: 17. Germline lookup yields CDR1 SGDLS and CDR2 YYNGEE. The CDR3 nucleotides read TGTGCCAGCAGCAAACAGGGGGGCGCACCATCTAGGGATGGCTACACCTTC. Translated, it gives CASSKQGGAPSRDGYTF.

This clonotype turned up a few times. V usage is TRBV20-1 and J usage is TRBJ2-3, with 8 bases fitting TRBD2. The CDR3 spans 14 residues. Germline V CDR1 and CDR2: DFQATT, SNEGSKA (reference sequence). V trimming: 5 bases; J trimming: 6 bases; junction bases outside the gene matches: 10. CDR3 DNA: TGCAGTGCTCCACCCGCGGGGGGTTATGATACGCAGTATTTT. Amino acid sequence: CSAPPAGGYDTQYF.

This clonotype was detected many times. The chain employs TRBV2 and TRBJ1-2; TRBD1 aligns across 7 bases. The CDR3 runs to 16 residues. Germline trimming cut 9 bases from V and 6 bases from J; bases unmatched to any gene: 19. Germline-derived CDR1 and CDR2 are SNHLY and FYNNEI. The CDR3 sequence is CASTIMTTGMGDGYTF. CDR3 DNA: TGTGCCAGTACCATCATGACGACAGGGATGGGAGATGGCTACACCTTC. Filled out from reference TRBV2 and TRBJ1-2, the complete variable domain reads EPEVTQTPSHQVTQMGQEVILRCVPISNHLYFYWYRQILGQKVEFLVSFYNNEISEKSEIFDDQFSVERPDGSNFTLKIRSTKLEDSAMYFCASTIMTTGMGDGYTFGSGTRLTVV.

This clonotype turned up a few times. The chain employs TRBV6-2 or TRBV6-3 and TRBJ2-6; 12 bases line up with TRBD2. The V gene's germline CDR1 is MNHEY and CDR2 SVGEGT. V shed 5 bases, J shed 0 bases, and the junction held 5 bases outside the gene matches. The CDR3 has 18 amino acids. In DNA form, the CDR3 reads TGTGCCAGCAGTCAGGCTAGCGGGGGGGCCTCTGGGGCCAACGTCCTGACTTTC. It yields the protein CASSQASGGASGANVLTF.

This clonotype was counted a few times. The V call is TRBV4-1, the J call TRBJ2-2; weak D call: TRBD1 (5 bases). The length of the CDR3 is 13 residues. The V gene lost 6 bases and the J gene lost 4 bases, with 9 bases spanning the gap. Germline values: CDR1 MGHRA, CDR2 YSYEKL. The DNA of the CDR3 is TGCGCCAGCAGAACAGGTGTCACCGGGGAGCTGTTTTTT. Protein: CASRTGVTGELFF.

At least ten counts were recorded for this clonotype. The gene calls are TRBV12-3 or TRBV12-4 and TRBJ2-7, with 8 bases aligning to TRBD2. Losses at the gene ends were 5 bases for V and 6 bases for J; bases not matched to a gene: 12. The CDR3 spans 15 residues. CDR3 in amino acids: CASSPSPGLVSEQYF. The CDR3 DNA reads TGTGCCAGCAGTCCCTCGCCGGGACTAGTATCCGAGCAGTACTTC.

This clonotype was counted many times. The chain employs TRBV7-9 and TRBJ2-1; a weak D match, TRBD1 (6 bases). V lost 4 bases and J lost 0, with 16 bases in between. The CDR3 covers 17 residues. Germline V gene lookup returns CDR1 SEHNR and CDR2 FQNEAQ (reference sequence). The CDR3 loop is CASSSRQAPSSYNEQFF. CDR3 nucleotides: TGTGCCAGCAGCTCGAGACAGGCCCCAAGCTCCTACAATGAGCAGTTCTTC. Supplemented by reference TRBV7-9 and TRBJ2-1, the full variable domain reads DTGVSQNPRHKITKRGQNVTFRCDPISEHNRLYWYRQTLGQGPEFLTYFQNEAQLEKSRLLSDRFSAERPKGSFSTLEIQRTEQGDSAMYLCASSSRQAPSSYNEQFFGPGTRLTVL.

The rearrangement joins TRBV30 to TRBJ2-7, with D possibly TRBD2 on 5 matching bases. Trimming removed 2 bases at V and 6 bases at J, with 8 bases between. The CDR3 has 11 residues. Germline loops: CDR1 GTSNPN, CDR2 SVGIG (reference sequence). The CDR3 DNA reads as TGTGCCTGGAGTTTAGCGCTCGAGCAGTACTTC. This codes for CAWSLALEQYF.

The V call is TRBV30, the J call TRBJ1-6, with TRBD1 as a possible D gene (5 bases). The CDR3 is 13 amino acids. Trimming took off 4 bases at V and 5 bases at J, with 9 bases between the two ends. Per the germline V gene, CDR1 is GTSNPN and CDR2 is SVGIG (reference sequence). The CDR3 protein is CAWTRQNNSPLHF. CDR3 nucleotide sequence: TGTGCCTGGACCCGACAGAATAATTCACCCCTCCACTTT.

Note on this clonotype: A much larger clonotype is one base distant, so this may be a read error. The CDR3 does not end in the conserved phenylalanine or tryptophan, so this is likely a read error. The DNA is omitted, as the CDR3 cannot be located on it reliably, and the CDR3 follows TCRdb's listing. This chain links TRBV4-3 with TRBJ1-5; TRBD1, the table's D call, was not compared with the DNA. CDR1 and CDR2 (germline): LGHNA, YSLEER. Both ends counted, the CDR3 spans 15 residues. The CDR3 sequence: CASSQGTGTVSQKHL.

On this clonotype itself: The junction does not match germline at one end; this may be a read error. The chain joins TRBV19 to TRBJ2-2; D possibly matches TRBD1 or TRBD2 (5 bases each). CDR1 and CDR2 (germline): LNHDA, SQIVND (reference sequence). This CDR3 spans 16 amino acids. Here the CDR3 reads CASIVGQGVRAGELFF. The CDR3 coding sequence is TGTGCCAGTATAGTGGGGCAGGGAGTAAGGGCCGGTGAGCTGTTTTTT.

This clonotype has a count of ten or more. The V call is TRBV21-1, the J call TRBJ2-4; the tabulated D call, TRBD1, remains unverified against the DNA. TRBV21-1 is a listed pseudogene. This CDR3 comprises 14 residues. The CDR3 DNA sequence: TGTGCCACCGGGACAGGGTTAGCCAAAAACATTCAGTACTTC. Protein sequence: CATGTGLAKNIQYF.

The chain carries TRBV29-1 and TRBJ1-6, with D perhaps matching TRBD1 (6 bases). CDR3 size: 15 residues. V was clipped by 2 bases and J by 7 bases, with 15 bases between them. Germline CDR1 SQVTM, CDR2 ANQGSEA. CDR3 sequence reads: CSVEFPGTNNSPLHF. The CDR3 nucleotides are TGCAGCGTTGAATTCCCCGGGACAAACAATTCACCCCTCCACTTT.

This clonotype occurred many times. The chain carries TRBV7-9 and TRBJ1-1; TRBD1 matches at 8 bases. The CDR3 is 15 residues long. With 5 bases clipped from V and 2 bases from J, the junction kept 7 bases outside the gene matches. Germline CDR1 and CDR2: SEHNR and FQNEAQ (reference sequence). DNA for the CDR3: TGTGCCAGCAGCAACCCGACAGGGGCAAACACTGAAGCTTTCTTT. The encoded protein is CASSNPTGANTEAFF. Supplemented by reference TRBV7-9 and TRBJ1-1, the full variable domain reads DTGVSQNPRHKITKRGQNVTFRCDPISEHNRLYWYRQTLGQGPEFLTYFQNEAQLEKSRLLSDRFSAERPKGSFSTLEIQRTEQGDSAMYLCASSNPTGANTEAFFGQGTRLTVV.

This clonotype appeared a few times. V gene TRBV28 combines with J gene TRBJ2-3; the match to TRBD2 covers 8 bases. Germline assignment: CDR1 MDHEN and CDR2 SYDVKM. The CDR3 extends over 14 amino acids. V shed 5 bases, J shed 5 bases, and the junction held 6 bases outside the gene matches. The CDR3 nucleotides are TGTGCCAGCAGTCGAGCGGGGGTAGGAGATACGCAGTATTTT. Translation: CASSRAGVGDTQYF.

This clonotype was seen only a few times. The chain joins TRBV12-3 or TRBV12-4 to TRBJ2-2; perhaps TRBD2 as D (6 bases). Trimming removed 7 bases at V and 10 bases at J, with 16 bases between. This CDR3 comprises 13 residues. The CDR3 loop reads CASTRGFPPELFF. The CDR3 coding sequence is TGTGCCAGCACCCGGGGGTTCCCCCCGGAGCTGTTTTTT.

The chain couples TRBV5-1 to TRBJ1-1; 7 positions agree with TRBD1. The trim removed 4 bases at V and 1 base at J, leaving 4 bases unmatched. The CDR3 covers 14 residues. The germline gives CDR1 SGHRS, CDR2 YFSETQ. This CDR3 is CASSEGQSNTEAFF. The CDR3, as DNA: TGCGCCAGCAGCGAGGGACAGTCGAACACTGAAGCTTTCTTT.

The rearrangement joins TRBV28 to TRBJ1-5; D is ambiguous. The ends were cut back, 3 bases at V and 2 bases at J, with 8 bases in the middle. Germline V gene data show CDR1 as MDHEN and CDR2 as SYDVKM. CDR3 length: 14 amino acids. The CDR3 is CASSFLGRNQPQHF. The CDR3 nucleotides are TGTGCCAGCAGTTTCCTAGGACGCAATCAGCCCCAGCATTTT.

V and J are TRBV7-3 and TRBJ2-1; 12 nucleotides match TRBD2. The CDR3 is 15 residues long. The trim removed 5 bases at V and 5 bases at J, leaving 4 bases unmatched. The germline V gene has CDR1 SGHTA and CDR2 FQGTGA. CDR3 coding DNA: TGTGCCAGCAGCCTTGGACTAGCGGGGAACAATGAGCAGTTCTTC. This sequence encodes CASSLGLAGNNEQFF.